This T cell receptor (beta chain) is from a study of beta chain features in type 1 diabetes. Sequencing targeted expressed TCRB transcripts, as all isolated RNA had been reverse transcribed. Libraries were prepared by immunoSEQ multiplex PCR; TCRdb keeps only in-frame clonotypes and omits some of them. The table has 620,000 or so clones, 15% to 17% seen once. This clone was counted only a few times. Germline values: CDR1 KGHSH, CDR2 LQKENI. The CDR3 contains 15 residues. Trimming took off 3 bases at V and 2 bases at J, with 14 bases between the two ends. This chain joins TRBV18 and TRBJ2-7, with D maybe TRBD1 (5 bases). The clonotype originates from a man aged 18-30 years in good health. The sequencing input was naive CD4+ T cells from blood. The CDR3 protein is CASSPRATGPYEQYF. The CDR3 DNA sequence: TGTGCCAGCTCACCTCGGGCAACAGGACCCTACGAGCAGTACTTC.